These 8 T cell receptor gamma chains were sequenced from one sample in a study of intestinal T cells in coeliac disease. Using approximately 220 ng of biopsy DNA, TRG was amplified with LymphoTrack primers. TCRdb re-processed the multiplex PCR reads using CATT. The sample carries a few hundred gamma-chain clones, under 60% recorded once. Genomic DNA came from ten approximately 4.5-µm formalin-fixed paraffin-embedded scrolls per case. Material: a duodenal biopsy. These receptors originate from a human donor who served as a control with a normal duodenal biopsy, not a healthy volunteer.

About this clone: The likely explanation is a read error, given a far larger clone one base away. At the DNA level, this CDR3 is encoded by other sequences in the same sample as well. The chain employs TRGV2 and TRGJ1 or TRGJ2. Germline-derived CDR1 and CDR2 are EGSNGY and YDSYNSKV. The CDR3 covers 13 residues. CDR3 sequence: CATWDGLYYKKLF. Here the CDR3 DNA reads TGTGCCACCTGGGACGGGCTTTATTATAAGAAACTCTTC.

This clone came up a few times. The protein given by TCRdb reflects a much larger clone and differs at residue 10 from this DNA's translation, likely from a read error; the protein shown is the DNA's translation. This chain joins TRGV4 and TRGJ1 or TRGJ2. Germline-derived CDR1 and CDR2 are EGSTGY and YDSYTSSV. The CDR3 has 13 residues. CDR3 in DNA: TGTGCCACCTGGGATTTGTATTATTATGAGAAACTCTTT. Amino acids: CATWDLYYYEKLF.

The chain recombines TRGV9 with TRGJ1 or TRGJ2. The CDR3 sequence is 10 residues long. V dropped 11 bases and J dropped 15; count of bases not matched to a gene: 16. CDR1 is GITISATS and CDR2 is ISYDGTV in the germline V gene (reference sequence). The CDR3 coding sequence is TGTGCCTCATGGGGGGTAAGAAGACTCTTT. It is translated as CASWGVRRLF.

The chain employs TRGV10 and TRGJ1 or TRGJ2. TRGV10 is classed as an ORF, of uncertain function. CDR3 length equals 14 residues. Trimming took 8 bases from V and 5 from J; bases not matched to a gene: 13. This CDR3 reads CAAWDSGIHYKKLF. The CDR3 bases are TGTGCTGCGTGGGATTCCGGGATTCATTATAAGAAACTCTTT.

This clone is termed large. The chain recombines TRGV10 with TRGJ1 or TRGJ2. TRGV10 is an ORF for which the function is uncertain. CDR3 size: 13 residues. With 8 bases clipped from V and 13 bases from J, the junction kept 18 bases outside the gene matches. The CDR3 region has the DNA TGTGCTGCGTGGGATTATCGAAACAAGGTTAAACTCTTT. Translated: CAAWDYRNKVKLF.

The chain recombines TRGV4 with TRGJ1 or TRGJ2. Germline V gene data show CDR1 as EGSTGY and CDR2 as YDSYTSSV. The CDR3 extends over 12 amino acids. V lost 9 bases, J lost 6 bases, and 11 bases stayed unmatched. The CDR3, as DNA: TGTGCCACCCCGAAATTATTTTATAAGAAACTCTTT. It encodes CATPKLFYKKLF.

About this clone itself: One base away lies a much larger clone, so this may be a sequencing read error. In nucleotides, the CDR3 is TGTGCCACCCGGCCTGGAGGGGCGACTTATAGTAGTGATTGGATCAAGACGTTT. As protein: CATRPGGATYSSDWIKTF. The chain uses TRGV2 and TRGJP2. CDR1 and CDR2 from the germline V gene are EGSNGY and YDSYNSKV. V lost 9 bases and J lost 0; bases outside the gene matches: 19. This CDR3 is built from 18 residues.

The CDR3 DNA reads TGTGCTGCGTGGATTATGGCCCAGGGCCATTATTATAAGAAACTCTTT. It codes for CAAWIMAQGHYYKKLF. The chain links TRGV10 to TRGJ1 or TRGJ2. TRGV10 is treated as an ORF (open reading frame) with a function not yet certain. The CDR3 runs 16 residues. V lost 8 bases, J lost 2 bases, and 16 bases stayed unmatched.